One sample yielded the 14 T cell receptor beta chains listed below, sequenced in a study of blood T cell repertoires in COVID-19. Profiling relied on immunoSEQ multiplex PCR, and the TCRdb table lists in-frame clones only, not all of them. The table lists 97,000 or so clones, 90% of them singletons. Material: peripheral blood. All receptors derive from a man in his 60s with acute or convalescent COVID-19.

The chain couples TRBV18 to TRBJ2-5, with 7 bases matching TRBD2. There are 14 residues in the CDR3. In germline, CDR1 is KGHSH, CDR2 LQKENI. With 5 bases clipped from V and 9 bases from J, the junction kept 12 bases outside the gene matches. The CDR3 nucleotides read TGTGCCAGCTCATCTGGGACTACAAGAGAAGCCCAGTACTTC. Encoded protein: CASSSGTTREAQYF.

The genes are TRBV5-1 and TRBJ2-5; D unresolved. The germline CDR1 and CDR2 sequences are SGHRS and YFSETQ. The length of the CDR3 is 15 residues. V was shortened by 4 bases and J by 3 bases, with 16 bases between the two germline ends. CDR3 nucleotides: TGCGCCAGCAGCCTCGAACCCCGGGTGGAAGAGACCCAGTACTTC. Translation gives CASSLEPRVEETQYF.

The chain's CDR3 is CASTRRAGMTSPLHF. CDR3 nucleotides: TGTGCCAGCACGCGGCGCGCAGGGATGACTTCACCCCTCCACTTT. The chain links TRBV2 to TRBJ1-6; D is perhaps TRBD1 (5 bases). Germline V gene lookup returns CDR1 SNHLY and CDR2 FYNNEI. V was trimmed by 7 bases and J by 9 bases, leaving 19 bases between them. The CDR3 contains 15 residues. Using reference TRBV2 and TRBJ1-6 for the parts outside the CDR3, the full variable domain is EPEVTQTPSHQVTQMGQEVILRCVPISNHLYFYWYRQILGQKVEFLVSFYNNEISEKSEIFDDQFSVERPDGSNFTLKIRSTKLEDSAMYFCASTRRAGMTSPLHFGNGTRLTVT.

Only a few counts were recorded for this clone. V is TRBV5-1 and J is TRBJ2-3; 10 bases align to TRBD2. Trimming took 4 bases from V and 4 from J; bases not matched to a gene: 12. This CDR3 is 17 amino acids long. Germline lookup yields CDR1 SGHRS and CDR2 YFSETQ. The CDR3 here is CASSPAPLAGFSDTQYF. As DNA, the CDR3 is TGCGCCAGCAGCCCCGCCCCACTAGCGGGGTTTTCAGATACGCAGTATTTT. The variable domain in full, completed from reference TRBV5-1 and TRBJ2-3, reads KAGVTQTPRYLIKTRGQQVTLSCSPISGHRSVSWYQQTPGQGLQFLFEYFSETQRNKGNFPGRFSGRQFSNSRSEMNVSTLELGDSALYLCASSPAPLAGFSDTQYFGPGTRLTVL.

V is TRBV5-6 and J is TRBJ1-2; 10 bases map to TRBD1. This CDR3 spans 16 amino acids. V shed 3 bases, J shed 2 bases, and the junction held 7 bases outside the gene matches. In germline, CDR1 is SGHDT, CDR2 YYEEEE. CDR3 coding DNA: TGTGCCAGCAGCTGGACGACAGGGGGCATCAACTATGGCTACACCTTC. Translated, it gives CASSWTTGGINYGYTF.

CDR3 loop: CASSLGGNTEAFF. CDR3 bases: TGTGCCAGCAGTTTGGGGGGAAACACTGAAGCTTTCTTT. The chain uses TRBV12-3 or TRBV12-4 and TRBJ1-1; the D gene is possibly TRBD1 (5 bases). There are 13 residues in the CDR3. V was clipped by 3 bases and J by 2 bases, with 7 bases between them.

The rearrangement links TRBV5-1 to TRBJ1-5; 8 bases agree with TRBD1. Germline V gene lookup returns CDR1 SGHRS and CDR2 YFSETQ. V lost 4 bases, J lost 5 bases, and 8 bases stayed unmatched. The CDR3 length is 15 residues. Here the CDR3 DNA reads TGCGCCAGCAGCCCCGTGGGACAGGAGGATCAGCCCCAGCATTTT. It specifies CASSPVGQEDQPQHF. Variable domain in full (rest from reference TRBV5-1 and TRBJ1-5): KAGVTQTPRYLIKTRGQQVTLSCSPISGHRSVSWYQQTPGQGLQFLFEYFSETQRNKGNFPGRFSGRQFSNSRSEMNVSTLELGDSALYLCASSPVGQEDQPQHFGDGTRLSIL.

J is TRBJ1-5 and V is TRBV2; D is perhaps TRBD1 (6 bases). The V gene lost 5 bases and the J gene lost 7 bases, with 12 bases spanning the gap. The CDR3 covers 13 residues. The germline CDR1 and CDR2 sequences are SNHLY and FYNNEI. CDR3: CASSKQGTQPQHF. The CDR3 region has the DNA TGTGCCAGCAGTAAACAGGGTACCCAGCCCCAGCATTTT.

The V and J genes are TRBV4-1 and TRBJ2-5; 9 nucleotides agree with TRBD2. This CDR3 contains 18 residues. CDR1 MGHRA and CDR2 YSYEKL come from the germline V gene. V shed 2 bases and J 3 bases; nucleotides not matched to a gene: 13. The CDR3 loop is CASSQSATFSGGEETQYF. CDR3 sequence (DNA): TGCGCCAGCAGCCAATCAGCCACCTTTAGCGGGGGCGAAGAGACCCAGTACTTC.

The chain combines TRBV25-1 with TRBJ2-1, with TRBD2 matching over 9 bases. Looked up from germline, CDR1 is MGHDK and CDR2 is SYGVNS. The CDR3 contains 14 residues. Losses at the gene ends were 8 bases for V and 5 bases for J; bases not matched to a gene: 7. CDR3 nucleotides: TGTGCCAGCGGCGCGGGGGGGCGGGACAATGAGCAGTTCTTC. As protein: CASGAGGRDNEQFF.

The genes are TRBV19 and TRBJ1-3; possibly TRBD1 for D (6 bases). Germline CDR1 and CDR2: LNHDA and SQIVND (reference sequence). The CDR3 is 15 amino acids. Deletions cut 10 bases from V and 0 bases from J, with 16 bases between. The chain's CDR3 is CATSRGDSSGNTIYF. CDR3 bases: TGTGCCACGTCCAGGGGCGACAGCTCTGGAAACACCATATATTTT.

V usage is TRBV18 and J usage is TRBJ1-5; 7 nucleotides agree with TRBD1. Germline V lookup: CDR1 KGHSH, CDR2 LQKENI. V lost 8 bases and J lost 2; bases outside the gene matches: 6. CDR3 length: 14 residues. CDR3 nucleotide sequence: TGTGCCAGCCGACAGGGTTGGGGCAATCAGCCCCAGCATTTT. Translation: CASRQGWGNQPQHF.

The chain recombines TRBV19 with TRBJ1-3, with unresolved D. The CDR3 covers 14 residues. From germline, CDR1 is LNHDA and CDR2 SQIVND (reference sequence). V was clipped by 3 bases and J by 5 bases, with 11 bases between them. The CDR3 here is CASSIPTYRNTIYF. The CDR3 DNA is TGTGCCAGTAGTATCCCCACCTATCGAAACACCATATATTTT.

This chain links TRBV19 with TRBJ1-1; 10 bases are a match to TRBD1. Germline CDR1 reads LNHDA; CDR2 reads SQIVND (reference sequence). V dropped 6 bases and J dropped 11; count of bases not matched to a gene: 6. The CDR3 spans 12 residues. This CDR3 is CASRGQGESAFF. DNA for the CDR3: TGTGCCAGTAGAGGACAGGGGGAGAGCGCTTTCTTT.